One sample yielded the 24 T cell receptor beta chains listed below, sequenced in a study of shared clonotypes between healthy human individuals. The data were produced by immunoSEQ multiplex PCR, yet TCRdb's version contains in-frame clones alone and is incomplete. This table has 730,000 or so clones, less than 80% appearing once. Specimen: memory CD4+ T cells sorted from blood. Noted subset: CD45RA-negative fraction. These receptor sequences come from a woman younger than 45 in good health.

The rearrangement uses TRBV11-2 and TRBJ1-5; D may be TRBD1 (6 bases). CDR3 length equals 16 residues. CDR1 SGHAT and CDR2 FQNNGV come from the germline V gene. Trimming removed 3 bases at V and 1 base at J, with 13 bases between. CDR3 coding DNA: TGTGCCAGCAGCTTCCGAGGGGGAGGGAGCAATCAGCCCCAGCATTTT. It yields the protein CASSFRGGGSNQPQHF.

The gene calls are TRBV10-1 and TRBJ2-2, with 8 bases that match TRBD2. Trimming removed 6 bases from V and 5 bases from J; junction bases left unmatched: 5. The germline V gene has CDR1 WNHNN and CDR2 SYGVQD (reference sequence). The CDR3 is made up of 14 amino acids. The CDR3 is CASRVGLGTGELFF. In nucleotides, the CDR3 is TGCGCCAGCAGAGTGGGACTAGGAACCGGGGAGCTGTTTTTT.

The chain couples TRBV6-6 to TRBJ2-4; D is uncertain. CDR1 and CDR2 from the germline V gene are MNHNY and SVGAGI (reference sequence). CDR3 length equals 16 residues. Trimming stripped 4 bases from V and 0 bases from J, with 13 bases between. CDR3 region: CASSSSMERAKNIQYF. The CDR3 DNA reads as TGTGCCAGCAGTTCCTCGATGGAGAGAGCCAAAAACATTCAGTACTTC.

The chain couples TRBV6-1 to TRBJ2-3, with 8 bases identical to TRBD1. There are 14 residues in the CDR3. CDR1 is MNHNS and CDR2 is SASEGT in the germline V gene. Trimming cost V 6 bases and J 2 bases; bases outside gene matches: 4. CDR3 region: CASRRDRLTDTQYF. For the CDR3, the DNA is TGTGCCAGCAGGAGGGACAGGCTCACAGATACGCAGTATTTT.

The chain carries TRBV19 and TRBJ1-5, with D possibly being TRBD1 (6 bases). Trimming shortened V by 5 bases and J by 5 bases, and 13 bases separated the two germline ends. This CDR3 has 14 residues. CDR1 is LNHDA and CDR2 is SQIVND in the germline V gene (reference sequence). The CDR3 here is CASSPSDSHQPQHF. The CDR3 DNA follows: TGTGCCAGTAGTCCGTCGGACAGCCATCAGCCCCAGCATTTT.

In its sample, this clone was seen a few times. This chain connects TRBV6-6 to TRBJ2-1; 9 bases fit TRBD1. V was pared by 8 bases and J by 5 bases, with 10 bases of the junction left unmatched. The CDR3 has 15 amino acids. CDR1 and CDR2 from the germline V gene are MNHNY and SVGAGI (reference sequence). CDR3 protein: CASDRGTGPNNEQFF. The CDR3 bases are TGTGCCAGCGACCGCGGGACAGGGCCTAACAATGAGCAGTTCTTC.

This CDR3 is CASSPRTAPVWAFF. The CDR3 bases are TGCGCCAGCAGCCCACGGACGGCGCCCGTTTGGGCTTTCTTT. The V call is TRBV4-1, the J call TRBJ1-1; D remains ambiguous. The CDR3 totals 14 residues. Germline loops: CDR1 MGHRA, CDR2 YSYEKL. The V end lost 4 bases, the J end lost 11 bases, and 20 bases lay between the germline ends.

The CDR3 sequence is CASRAGLAENEQFF. The CDR3 DNA reads TGTGCCAGCAGGGCGGGACTAGCGGAGAATGAGCAGTTCTTC. V usage is TRBV2 and J usage is TRBJ2-1, with 11 bases fitting TRBD2. The CDR3 extends over 14 amino acids. V was clipped by 6 bases and J by 7 bases; unmatched bases: 5. Germline CDR1 reads SNHLY; CDR2 reads FYNNEI.

The chain is built from TRBV7-2 and TRBJ2-7; D is uncertain. Between the trimmed V and J ends, which lost 4 bases and 4 bases, there was a span of 14 bases. From germline, CDR1 is SGHTA and CDR2 FQGNSA. The CDR3 is 14 amino acids. The CDR3 coding sequence is TGTGCCAGCAGCTACCATCCCCCCCGTTACGAGCAGTACTTC. Encoded protein: CASSYHPPRYEQYF.

This clone was recorded many times. DNA of the CDR3: TGCGCCAGCAGTGAGTATGAGGCGGGAGGGAAGGAGCAGTTCTTC. It codes for CASSEYEAGGKEQFF. The chain uses TRBV10-1 and TRBJ2-1; 9 nucleotides agree with TRBD2. CDR1 and CDR2 (germline): WNHNN, SYGVQD (reference sequence). The trim removed 1 base at V and 10 bases at J, leaving 8 bases unmatched. There are 15 residues in the CDR3.

The genes are TRBV7-8 and TRBJ2-6; D call uncertain. With 5 bases removed from V and 0 bases from J, the gap between germline ends came to 20 bases. The CDR3 loop spans 19 amino acids. Germline V lookup: CDR1 SGHVS, CDR2 FQNEAQ. The CDR3 bases are TGTGCCAGCAGCCTAAACATTCGGGCTATAGGCTCTGGGGCCAACGTCCTGACTTTC. Translating it yields CASSLNIRAIGSGANVLTF.

As concerns this clone: Additional DNA sequences in this sample encode the identical CDR3. V gene TRBV18 combines with J gene TRBJ2-5; tentatively, D is TRBD2 (6 bases). CDR1 is KGHSH and CDR2 is LQKENI in the germline V gene. The V end was cut by 0 bases, the J end by 1 base, with 6 bases between. The length of the CDR3 is 14 residues. As DNA, the CDR3 is TGTGCCAGCTCACCACCGACTAGCCAAGAGACCCAGTACTTC. Translating it yields CASSPPTSQETQYF.

The chain carries TRBV5-1 and TRBJ2-5, with 7 bases that match TRBD2. From germline, CDR1 is SGHRS and CDR2 YFSETQ. This CDR3 region has 16 residues. With V trimmed by 0 bases and J by 2 bases, 7 bases remained unmatched. In DNA, the CDR3 is TGCGCCAGCAGCTTGGCCCCAGTGGGAGGGCAAGAGACCCAGTACTTC. This translates into CASSLAPVGGQETQYF.

The V call is TRBV19, the J call TRBJ2-1; a weak D match, TRBD2 (6 bases). From germline, CDR1 is LNHDA and CDR2 SQIVND (reference sequence). The CDR3 has 16 residues. V gave up 1 base and J gave up 6 bases, with 16 bases separating them. As DNA, the CDR3 is TGTGCCAGTAGTATAGGCGGGACTGTCAACCCCAATGAGCAGTTCTTC. The encoded protein is CASSIGGTVNPNEQFF.

V gene TRBV28 combines with J gene TRBJ1-1; 7 bases are shared with TRBD1. Germline V lookup: CDR1 MDHEN, CDR2 SYDVKM. The J segment lost 0 bases and the V segment lost 6 bases, leaving 10 bases of the junction unmatched. The CDR3 runs 16 residues. The CDR3 sequence: CASSPGGTHMNTEAFF. The CDR3 coding sequence is TGTGCCAGCAGCCCAGGGGGGACGCACATGAACACTGAAGCTTTCTTT.

J is TRBJ2-1 and V is TRBV21-1; the table names TRBD2, a call not compared with the DNA. TRBV21-1 corresponds to a pseudogene. This CDR3 contains 18 residues. The CDR3 DNA follows: TGTGCCAGCACCACTAGCGGGAGCCACTTCAGCGGGGACAATGAGCAGTTCTTC. This translates into CASTTSGSHFSGDNEQFF.

The rearrangement joins TRBV28 to TRBJ2-7, with 7 nucleotides matching TRBD1. V shed 4 bases and J 3 bases; nucleotides not matched to a gene: 18. Germline V gene data show CDR1 as MDHEN and CDR2 as SYDVKM. This CDR3 has 18 residues. The CDR3 DNA reads TGTGCCAGCAGTTCTCCGTGGGATAACCGGGACAGCTACTACGAGCAGTACTTC. This gives the protein CASSSPWDNRDSYYEQYF.

The chain joins TRBV14 to TRBJ2-1, with D possibly being TRBD2 (5 bases). Germline CDR1 and CDR2: SGHDN and FVKESK. The CDR3 contains 17 residues. Trimming took 4 bases from V and 0 from J, leaving 16 bases between them. CDR3 coding DNA: TGTGCCAGCAGCCCTCACTCCGAGGGAAGCTCCTACAATGAGCAGTTCTTC. Translation: CASSPHSEGSSYNEQFF.

This clone was observed once. The chain couples TRBV2 to TRBJ2-7; 9 nucleotides align to TRBD1. Per germline, CDR1 SNHLY and CDR2 FYNNEI. This CDR3 contains 14 residues. V was pared by 4 bases and J by 2 bases, with 3 bases of the junction left unmatched. This chain's CDR3 is CASSGTGETYEQYF. The CDR3 DNA is TGTGCCAGCAGTGGGACAGGGGAAACCTACGAGCAGTACTTC.

The count of this clone is one. V and J are TRBV19 and TRBJ2-6; TRBD1 matches at 12 bases. The CDR3 is made up of 21 amino acids. V was pared by 5 bases and J by 4 bases, with 18 bases of the junction left unmatched. Germline V gene sequence: CDR1 LNHDA, CDR2 SQIVND (reference sequence). CDR3 nucleotides: TGTGCCAGTAGTGATCAATTGGGACAGGGGGCTGGTGATTCAGGGGCCAACGTCCTGACTTTC. This codes for CASSDQLGQGAGDSGANVLTF.

J is TRBJ2-7 and V is TRBV29-1; D may be TRBD1 (6 bases). The ends were cut back, 4 bases at V and 0 bases at J, with 16 bases in the middle. Per germline, CDR1 SQVTM and CDR2 ANQGSEA. The CDR3 extends over 15 amino acids. In nucleotides, the CDR3 is TGCAGCGTTGGACAGGCTGCTTCTAGCTCCTACGAGCAGTACTTC. Amino acids: CSVGQAASSSYEQYF.

The sample holds many counts of this clone. The chain links TRBV15 to TRBJ2-7; 9 bases are a match to TRBD2. This CDR3 is 13 amino acids long. Germline values: CDR1 LNHNV, CDR2 YYDKDF (reference sequence). J gave up 4 bases and V 8 bases, and 6 bases lay outside the gene matches. CDR3 in amino acids: CATGAGGGYEQYF. CDR3 bases: TGTGCCACCGGAGCGGGAGGAGGGTACGAGCAGTACTTC.

V gene TRBV18 combines with J gene TRBJ2-7, with D unresolved. There are 15 residues in the CDR3. V was pared by 0 bases and J by 4 bases, with 13 bases between. From germline, CDR1 is KGHSH and CDR2 LQKENI. CDR3 sequence reads: CASSPPSLVRYEQYF. DNA for the CDR3: TGTGCCAGCTCACCACCTAGCCTAGTTCGGTACGAGCAGTACTTC.

This clone was recorded a few times. DNA of the CDR3: TGTGCCAGCAGTTCAGGGACGCATGAGCAGTTCTTC. Translating gives CASSSGTHEQFF. The chain has TRBV28 and TRBJ2-1, with D tentatively TRBD1 or TRBD2 (5 bases each). Germline V gene data show CDR1 as MDHEN and CDR2 as SYDVKM. V was clipped by 4 bases and J by 8 bases, with 9 bases between them. The CDR3 has 12 amino acids.